The 30 T cell receptor beta chains reported below all come from one sample, sequenced in a study of cytomegalovirus exposure and HLA in healthy donors (TCRdb year 2017). Libraries were prepared through the immunoSEQ multiplex PCR assay. For the multiplex PCR, a mixture combining 60 forward primers for TCR Vbeta segments and 13 reverse primers for TCR Jbeta segments was used. As stored in TCRdb, this immuneACCESS dataset retains in-frame rearrangements with V and J assigned. A fraction of the clones does not appear; measured against another copy, unresolved V genes explain less than half of the discrepancy, and the remainder lacks a known reason. The table for this sample lists under 250,000 clones; more than 75% of them were counted only once. The ten largest clonotypes hold 0.24% of the sample. The sample comprised PBMCs. The receptors derive from a girl aged 2 to 10 in good health and CMV-seronegative.

V and J are TRBV9 and TRBJ2-3; D gene unclear. The germline V gene encodes CDR1 SGDLS and CDR2 YYNGEE. CDR3 length: 13 amino acids. Trimming shortened V by 1 base and J by 2 bases, and 5 bases separated the two germline ends. This CDR3 reads CASSVSPTDTQYF. CDR3 bases: TGTGCCAGCAGCGTAAGCCCCACAGATACGCAGTATTTT.

The chain has TRBV6-1 and TRBJ2-7; TRBD2 might be the D (5 bases). The CDR3 length is 16 residues. The germline V and J ends were trimmed by 0 bases and 2 bases, with 14 bases remaining between them. Germline values: CDR1 MNHNS, CDR2 SASEGT. In DNA, the CDR3 is TGTGCCAGCAGTGAAGCCGAACGGGTGGAGGCCTACGAGCAGTACTTC. It encodes CASSEAERVEAYEQYF.

This rearrangement joins TRBV5-1 to TRBJ2-5; 12 bases fit TRBD1. The DNA end favors TRBJ2-7, so the J call may be wrong. Germline assignment: CDR1 SGHRS and CDR2 YFSETQ. This CDR3 comprises 14 residues. In DNA, the CDR3 is TGCGCCAGCAGCTCGGGGACAGGGGGCGCCGAGCAGTACTTC. Translation: CASSSGTGGAEQYF.

The V gene is TRBV11-2, the J gene TRBJ2-7, with TRBD2 matching over 7 bases. Germline assignment: CDR1 SGHAT and CDR2 FQNNGV. The CDR3 runs 14 residues. With 2 bases clipped from V and 7 bases from J, the junction kept 8 bases outside the gene matches. The CDR3 DNA follows: TGTGCCAGCAGCTTATTCGGGGGGTTTGGGGAGCAGTACTTC. Translation: CASSLFGGFGEQYF.

The J gene is TRBJ1-1, the V gene TRBV19, with D unclear. V lost 7 bases to trimming and J lost 3 bases, with 12 bases between them. CDR1 LNHDA and CDR2 SQIVND come from the germline V gene (reference sequence). CDR3 length equals 13 residues. CDR3 sequence reads: CASTYRRDTEAFF. The CDR3 nucleotides are TGTGCCAGTACCTATAGAAGAGACACTGAAGCTTTCTTT.

The CDR3, as DNA: TGTGCCAGTGCACAGCTCCGACAGGAAGGTTTCTACGAGCAGTACTTC. Amino acid sequence: CASAQLRQEGFYEQYF. V usage is TRBV27 and J usage is TRBJ2-7; TRBD1 might be the D (6 bases). Trimming removed 9 bases at V and 3 bases at J, with 24 bases between. CDR1 is MNHEY, CDR2 SMNVEV, per germline (reference sequence). The CDR3 covers 16 residues.

The table lists this clone with a count of one. The chain employs TRBV19 and TRBJ1-5, with D perhaps matching TRBD1 (5 bases). V lost 3 bases and J 7 bases, leaving 13 bases between the germline ends. Per the germline V gene, CDR1 is LNHDA and CDR2 is SQIVND (reference sequence). The length of the CDR3 is 14 residues. The DNA for the CDR3 is TGTGCCAGTAGTATCCCGCCAGGGAGGCAGCCCCAGCATTTT. It codes for CASSIPPGRQPQHF.

The chain carries TRBV29-1 and TRBJ1-1; 7 nucleotides line up with TRBD1. The germline V gene has CDR1 SQVTM and CDR2 ANQGSEA. V lost 6 bases and J lost 10; bases outside the gene matches: 14. CDR3 size: 13 residues. DNA for the CDR3: TGCAGCGTCACGGTATTACAGGGGATGGCAGCTTTCTTT. Its translation is CSVTVLQGMAAFF.

This clone was recorded only once. The chain has TRBV9 and TRBJ1-4; no firm D call. The CDR3 spans 15 residues. The ends were cut back, 3 bases at V and 5 bases at J, with 14 bases in the middle. Germline values: CDR1 SGDLS, CDR2 YYNGEE. The CDR3 sequence: CASSEDGSLNEKLFF. Here the CDR3 DNA reads TGTGCCAGCAGCGAAGATGGCAGTTTGAATGAAAAACTGTTTTTT.

This clone was recorded only once. The chain is built from TRBV11-2 and TRBJ2-3, with D perhaps TRBD2 (5 bases). V shed 4 bases and J shed 3 bases, with 17 bases lying between them. This CDR3 region has 16 residues. Germline lookup yields CDR1 SGHAT and CDR2 FQNNGV. The CDR3 nucleotides read TGTGCCAGCAGCTCCGCATCTAGCCACCGAACAGATACGCAGTATTTT. Protein sequence: CASSSASSHRTDTQYF.

The rearrangement uses TRBV15 and TRBJ2-1; 8 nucleotides line up with TRBD1. The CDR3 extends over 15 amino acids. Per the germline V gene, CDR1 is LNHNV and CDR2 is YYDKDF (reference sequence). Unmatched junction bases numbered 6, after V lost 2 bases and J lost 6 bases. The DNA for the CDR3 is TGTGCCACCAGCAGATCCCGGGACAGGTCCAATGAGCAGTTCTTC. Its protein product is CATSRSRDRSNEQFF.

This clone has a single count. V gene TRBV2 combines with J gene TRBJ1-5; D remains ambiguous. The germline V gene has CDR1 SNHLY and CDR2 FYNNEI. V lost 3 bases, J lost 0 bases, and 9 bases lay in between. The CDR3 is made up of 15 amino acids. Written as DNA, the CDR3 is TGTGCCAGCAGTGAGGCAGGCCCTAGCAATCAGCCCCAGCATTTT. This encodes CASSEAGPSNQPQHF. Based on the CDR3 plus reference TRBV2 and TRBJ1-5, the full variable domain is EPEVTQTPSHQVTQMGQEVILRCVPISNHLYFYWYRQILGQKVEFLVSFYNNEISEKSEIFDDQFSVERPDGSNFTLKIRSTKLEDSAMYFCASSEAGPSNQPQHFGDGTRLSIL.

This clone was seen once. The CDR3 here is CASSPARLYGYTF. Here the CDR3 DNA reads TGTGCCAGCAGCCCGGCCAGGTTATATGGCTACACCTTC. The chain employs TRBV5-8 and TRBJ1-2, with D unclear. CDR1 is SGHTS and CDR2 is YDEGEE in the germline V gene. V lost 4 bases to trimming and J lost 5 bases, with 12 bases between them. This CDR3 contains 13 residues.

The chain links TRBV4-1 to TRBJ2-2; 10 nucleotides align to TRBD1. CDR1 and CDR2 from the germline V gene are MGHRA and YSYEKL. V trimming: 6 bases; J trimming: 1 base; junction bases outside the gene matches: 2. The CDR3 covers 15 residues. The CDR3 DNA is TGCGCCAGCAGGAGGACAGGGGGGAACACCGGGGAGCTGTTTTTT. Its translation: CASRRTGGNTGELFF.

The chain recombines TRBV2 with TRBJ1-2; D may be TRBD1 (6 bases). The germline CDR1 and CDR2 sequences are SNHLY and FYNNEI. CDR3 size: 13 residues. Trimming took off 5 bases at V and 7 bases at J, with 14 bases between the two ends. The CDR3 coding sequence is TGTGCCAGCAGTTTTTTAACAGGGTCTGGCTACACCTTC. Protein sequence: CASSFLTGSGYTF.

This chain joins TRBV27 and TRBJ2-7; 10 bases are a match to TRBD2. Trimming took 5 bases from V and 6 from J; bases not matched to a gene: 4. CDR3 length: 13 amino acids. The germline V gene encodes CDR1 MNHEY and CDR2 SMNVEV (reference sequence). As DNA, the CDR3 is TGTGCCAGCAGTCTAGCGGGAGTAGCCGAGCAGTACTTC. It specifies CASSLAGVAEQYF.

This clone was found a few times. The J gene is TRBJ1-1, the V gene TRBV2; 9 nucleotides align to TRBD1. CDR1 and CDR2 from the germline V gene are SNHLY and FYNNEI. The CDR3 length is 15 residues. J was trimmed by 10 bases and V by 5 bases; bases with no gene match: 14. The CDR3 region is CASSWGGQGILGAFF. CDR3 nucleotide sequence: TGTGCCAGCAGTTGGGGGGGACAGGGAATTTTGGGAGCTTTCTTT.

The genes are TRBV7-9 and TRBJ2-5, with 11 positions matching TRBD1. The germline V gene has CDR1 SEHNR and CDR2 FQNEAQ (reference sequence). With 5 bases clipped from V and 5 bases from J, the junction kept 7 bases outside the gene matches. The CDR3 totals 15 residues. The CDR3 region has the DNA TGTGCCAGCAGCCCGGGACAGGGGGTAGGGGAGACCCAGTACTTC. It is translated as CASSPGQGVGETQYF.

In this sample, this clone turned up a few times. The gene calls are TRBV27 and TRBJ1-1; 8 nucleotides line up with TRBD1. The trim removed 8 bases at V and 3 bases at J, leaving 11 bases unmatched. In germline, CDR1 is MNHEY, CDR2 SMNVEV (reference sequence). The CDR3 length is 15 residues. The CDR3 loop reads CASRRTGPWYTEAFF. DNA for the CDR3: TGTGCCAGCCGTAGGACAGGGCCATGGTACACTGAAGCTTTCTTT.

V usage is TRBV5-5 and J usage is TRBJ2-7, with a weak D call TRBD1 (6 bases). Trimming removed 2 bases at V and 1 base at J, with 19 bases between. Germline V CDR1 and CDR2: SGHKS, YYEKEE (reference sequence). The CDR3 has 17 amino acids. The CDR3 here is CASSLGFWGRPSYEQYF. The CDR3 bases are TGTGCCAGCAGCTTAGGGTTTTGGGGGCGCCCTTCCTACGAGCAGTACTTC.

This chain connects TRBV2 to TRBJ1-1; TRBD1 matches 8 bases. With 6 bases clipped from V and 4 bases from J, the junction kept 4 bases outside the gene matches. The CDR3 sequence is 13 residues long. Germline V gives CDR1 SNHLY, CDR2 FYNNEI. The CDR3 DNA follows: TGTGCCAGCAGGGACAGGGAAGGCACTGAAGCTTTCTTT. This sequence encodes CASRDREGTEAFF.

The genes are TRBV7-9 and TRBJ1-1; unclear D gene. The V end lost 3 bases, the J end lost 0 bases, and 11 bases lay between the germline ends. CDR1 SEHNR and CDR2 FQNEAQ come from the germline V gene (reference sequence). The CDR3 is made up of 15 amino acids. The CDR3 DNA follows: TGTGCCAGCAGCTTCGAGGGTACCGTGAACACTGAAGCTTTCTTT. Translated: CASSFEGTVNTEAFF.

The rearrangement links TRBV27 to TRBJ2-1; possibly TRBD2 for D (6 bases). Germline values: CDR1 MNHEY, CDR2 SMNVEV (reference sequence). Trimming pared 8 bases from V and 4 bases from J, leaving 21 bases between. CDR3 length: 16 residues. The CDR3 loop reads CASGSRGGDPYNEQFF. The CDR3 DNA reads as TGTGCCAGCGGGTCACGAGGCGGGGACCCATACAATGAGCAGTTCTTC.

This sequence joins TRBV5-5 and TRBJ1-1; D remains unclear. Germline V gene sequence: CDR1 SGHKS, CDR2 YYEKEE (reference sequence). V shed 2 bases and J shed 3 bases, with 14 bases lying between them. This CDR3 comprises 15 residues. CDR3 DNA: TGTGCCAGCAGCTTATTCGGGGTCTTAGACACTGAAGCTTTCTTT. Protein: CASSLFGVLDTEAFF. The entire variable domain, with the rest obtained from reference TRBV5-5 and TRBJ1-1, is as follows: DAGVTQSPTHLIKTRGQQVTLRCSPISGHKSVSWYQQVLGQGPQFIFQYYEKEERGRGNFPDRFSARQFPNYSSELNVNALLLGDSALYLCASSLFGVLDTEAFFGQGTRLTVV.

The chain uses TRBV15 and TRBJ2-2; 7 nucleotides align to TRBD1. CDR3 length: 17 residues. Trimming took 1 base from V and 0 from J; bases not matched to a gene: 5. The V gene's germline CDR1 is LNHNV and CDR2 YYDKDF (reference sequence). For the CDR3, the DNA is TGTGCCACCAGCAGAGGTCCTACAGGGGCGAACACCGGGGAGCTGTTTTTT. Translation: CATSRGPTGANTGELFF. Combining the CDR3 with reference TRBV15 and TRBJ2-2 gives the whole variable domain DAMVIQNPRYQVTQFGKPVTLSCSQTLNHNVMYWYQQKSSQAPKLLFHYYDKDFNNEADTPDNFQSRRPNTSFCFLDIRSPGLGDTAMYLCATSRGPTGANTGELFFGEGSRLTVL.

The chain couples TRBV28 to TRBJ2-3; TRBD2 matches 13 bases. V was pared by 7 bases and J by 9 bases, with 7 bases of the junction left unmatched. CDR1 and CDR2 (germline): MDHEN, SYDVKM. The CDR3 is made up of 14 amino acids. The CDR3 nucleotides are TGTGCCAGCACCCCGGGACTAGCGGGGAAAACGCAGTATTTT. This codes for CASTPGLAGKTQYF.

This clone was seen only once. The chain joins TRBV2 to TRBJ2-7; no reliable D call. Germline V CDR1 and CDR2: SNHLY, FYNNEI. V was shortened by 9 bases and J by 2 bases, with 14 bases between the two germline ends. This CDR3 is built from 13 residues. CDR3 sequence reads: CASYKPLAYEQYF. The CDR3 DNA sequence: TGTGCCAGTTATAAACCGCTAGCCTACGAGCAGTACTTC. Complete variable domain (other parts from reference TRBV2 and TRBJ2-7): EPEVTQTPSHQVTQMGQEVILRCVPISNHLYFYWYRQILGQKVEFLVSFYNNEISEKSEIFDDQFSVERPDGSNFTLKIRSTKLEDSAMYFCASYKPLAYEQYFGPGTRLTVT.

This chain uses TRBV27 with TRBJ1-5, with D possibly matching TRBD1 (6 bases). From germline, CDR1 is MNHEY and CDR2 SMNVEV (reference sequence). This CDR3 spans 15 amino acids. The V end lost 5 bases, the J end lost 2 bases, and 13 bases lay between the germline ends. CDR3 coding DNA: TGTGCCAGCAGTCTCATACAGGGAGGCAATCAGCCCCAGCATTTT. It translates to CASSLIQGGNQPQHF.

The gene calls are TRBV7-6 and TRBJ1-1; D call uncertain. The CDR3 spans 14 residues. Trimming removed 2 bases from V and 5 bases from J, with 12 bases in between. The germline V gene has CDR1 SGHVS and CDR2 FNYEAQ. For the CDR3, the DNA is TGTGCCAGCAGCTTATTTGCTTCCGGTACTGAAGCTTTCTTT. This translates into CASSLFASGTEAFF.

The rearrangement joins TRBV30 to TRBJ1-6; a possible D gene is TRBD1 (5 bases). Trimming removed 4 bases at V and 9 bases at J, with 13 bases between. Germline V CDR1 and CDR2: GTSNPN, SVGIG (reference sequence). The CDR3 covers 13 residues. The CDR3 nucleotides are TGTGCCTGGAAGGCACCGGGGGGTTCACCCCTCCACTTT. Encoded protein: CAWKAPGGSPLHF.